Each of the 12 T cell receptor beta chains below was sequenced from the same sample in a study of T cell repertoires in ileal Crohn's disease. The time point here: inflamed ileum from the surgical specimen. Sequenced by immunoSEQ multiplex PCR; TCRdb stores in-frame clones only, minus some. Among about 18,000 clones listed, about three quarters were seen once. The sequenced sample consisted of ileal tissue. These receptors were collected from an adult with Crohn's disease.

This clone was seen only once. The rearrangement joins TRBV5-1 to TRBJ1-2, with D unclear. Germline assignment: CDR1 SGHRS and CDR2 YFSETQ. V was clipped by 4 bases and J by 3 bases, with 16 bases between them. This CDR3 spans 15 amino acids. DNA for the CDR3: TGCGCCAGCAGCCGAGGAATCTCGAGGGACTATGGCTACACCTTC. Residues: CASSRGISRDYGYTF.

This clone came up a few times. The chain has TRBV29-1 and TRBJ2-3; 8 bases fit TRBD1. V dropped 8 bases and J dropped 3; count of bases not matched to a gene: 7. CDR1 SQVTM and CDR2 ANQGSEA come from the germline V gene. This CDR3 is built from 13 residues. In nucleotides, the CDR3 is TGCAGCCACTCACGACAGGGGACAGATACGCAGTATTTT. It is translated as CSHSRQGTDTQYF.

This clone appeared a single time. The chain recombines TRBV28 with TRBJ2-7; 10 bases line up with TRBD1. Germline V gene lookup returns CDR1 MDHEN and CDR2 SYDVKM. This CDR3 is 15 amino acids long. V trimming: 9 bases; J trimming: 2 bases; junction bases outside the gene matches: 10. CDR3 loop: CASSGRDRGTYEQYF. CDR3 DNA sequence: TGTGCCAGTTCAGGGCGGGACAGGGGTACCTACGAGCAGTACTTC.

This chain links TRBV13 with TRBJ2-1, with D perhaps assigned TRBD1 or TRBD2 (5 bases each). The V gene lost 4 bases and the J gene lost 6 bases, with 16 bases spanning the gap. Germline CDR1 reads PRHDT; CDR2 reads FYEKMQ (reference sequence). There are 15 residues in the CDR3. The chain's CDR3 is CASSWGPGGGNEQFF. CDR3 nucleotide sequence: TGTGCCAGCAGCTGGGGACCCGGAGGTGGCAATGAGCAGTTCTTC.

J is TRBJ2-1 and V is TRBV7-3; D is perhaps TRBD2 (6 bases). The germline V and J ends were trimmed by 1 base and 7 bases, with 14 bases remaining between them. CDR3 size: 15 residues. Germline CDR1 reads SGHTA; CDR2 reads FQGTGA. The CDR3: CASSLIPGSGNEQFF. For the CDR3, the DNA is TGTGCCAGCAGCTTAATTCCCGGGAGTGGGAATGAGCAGTTCTTC.

V and J are TRBV19 and TRBJ2-7; D remains unclear. Germline V lookup: CDR1 LNHDA, CDR2 SQIVND (reference sequence). This CDR3 spans 14 amino acids. The ends were cut back, 6 bases at V and 1 base at J, with 13 bases in the middle. CDR3 residues: CASSRTQESYEQYF. As DNA, the CDR3 is TGTGCCAGTAGCCGGACCCAAGAATCCTACGAGCAGTACTTC.

This clone turned up a few times. This chain uses TRBV2 with TRBJ1-5; tentatively, D is TRBD1 (5 bases). The V and J ends lost 0 bases and 4 bases respectively, with 13 bases between them. Germline CDR1 is SNHLY and CDR2 is FYNNEI. There are 16 residues in the CDR3. CDR3 loop: CASSEAGAESNQPQHF. The CDR3 DNA sequence: TGTGCCAGCAGTGAAGCCGGGGCAGAGTCAAATCAGCCCCAGCATTTT.

The chain employs TRBV20-1 and TRBJ1-1; D not certain. Trimming pared 0 bases from V and 3 bases from J, leaving 2 bases between. Germline-derived CDR1 and CDR2 are DFQATT and SNEGSKA (reference sequence). CDR3 size: 11 residues. The CDR3 protein is CSAREYTEAFF. The CDR3 bases are TGCAGTGCTAGAGAATACACTGAAGCTTTCTTT.

The chain employs TRBV5-3 and TRBJ1-5, with a tentative D call TRBD1 (5 bases). Being an ORF, TRBV5-3 has a function that is uncertain. The CDR3 extends over 16 amino acids. Trimming cost V 0 bases and J 1 base, with 11 bases left between them. Written as DNA, the CDR3 is TGTGCCAGAAGCTTGGTCCCGGGGGTAAGCAATCAGCCCCAGCATTTT. Residues: CARSLVPGVSNQPQHF.

The chain links TRBV9 to TRBJ2-5; 8 bases align to TRBD2. Unmatched junction bases numbered 2, after V lost 3 bases and J lost 1 base. Germline V gives CDR1 SGDLS, CDR2 YYNGEE. The CDR3 is made up of 14 amino acids. In nucleotides, the CDR3 is TGTGCCAGCAGCGGCCGGGAGGGCCAAGAGACCCAGTACTTC. It is translated as CASSGREGQETQYF.

The chain carries TRBV5-1 and TRBJ2-3, with D perhaps TRBD1 (5 bases). V lost 3 bases, J lost 0 bases, and 8 bases lay in between. CDR1 is SGHRS and CDR2 is YFSETQ in the germline V gene. This CDR3 region has 14 residues. CDR3 in DNA: TGCGCCAGCAGCTCGACAGTTAGCACAGATACGCAGTATTTT. Protein sequence: CASSSTVSTDTQYF.

The V gene is TRBV29-1, the J gene TRBJ2-1; D not resolved. Germline V gene data show CDR1 as SQVTM and CDR2 as ANQGSEA. V was pared by 4 bases and J by 4 bases, with 14 bases between. There are 14 residues in the CDR3. DNA for the CDR3: TGCAGCGTTGTCCCTTCGAGCCCTTACAATGAGCAGTTCTTC. This sequence encodes CSVVPSSPYNEQFF.